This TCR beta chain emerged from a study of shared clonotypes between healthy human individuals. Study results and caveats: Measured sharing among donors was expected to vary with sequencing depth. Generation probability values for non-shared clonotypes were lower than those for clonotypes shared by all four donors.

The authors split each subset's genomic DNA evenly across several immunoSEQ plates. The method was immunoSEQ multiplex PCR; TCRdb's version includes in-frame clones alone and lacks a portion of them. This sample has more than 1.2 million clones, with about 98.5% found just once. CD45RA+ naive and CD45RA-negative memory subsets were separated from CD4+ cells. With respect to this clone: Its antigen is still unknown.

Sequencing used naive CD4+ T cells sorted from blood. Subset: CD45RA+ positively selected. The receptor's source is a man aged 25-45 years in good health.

CDR3 sequence (DNA): TGCGCCAGCAGCCCGGGACGGATAATCACAGATACGCAGTATTTT. This codes for CASSPGRIITDTQYF. The genes are TRBV5-1 and TRBJ2-3; D possibly uses TRBD1 or TRBD2 (5 bases each). V was pared by 4 bases and J by 2 bases, with 14 bases between. The CDR3 covers 15 residues. CDR1 and CDR2 from the germline V gene are SGHRS and YFSETQ.